These 17 T cell receptor beta chains came from one sample sequenced in a study of shared clonotypes between healthy human individuals. Sequencing was performed with immunoSEQ multiplex PCR; in TCRdb, only in-frame clones are kept and a portion is missing. The repertoire holds about 490,000 clones, with more than 65% as singletons. The sequenced sample consisted of PBMCs. The source is a woman aged 40 to 50 in good health. Some clones in this sample may be carry-over from other donors' samples.

The CDR3 loop reads CASSWIRALNKELFF. CDR3 nucleotides: TGTGCCAGCAGCTGGATTCGGGCCCTTAACAAGGAGCTGTTTTTT. The chain links TRBV11-2 to TRBJ2-2; D is unresolved. The ends were cut back, 4 bases at V and 10 bases at J, with 19 bases in the middle. From germline, CDR1 is SGHAT and CDR2 FQNNGV. This CDR3 has 15 residues.

This clone came up many times. In the same sample, other DNA sequences code for this CDR3. The rearrangement links TRBV29-1 to TRBJ2-7; 12 bases align to TRBD2. The germline CDR1 and CDR2 sequences are SQVTM and ANQGSEA. V gave up 4 bases and J gave up 3 bases; unmatched junction bases: 1. The CDR3 contains 13 residues. The CDR3 protein is CSVAGLAGYEQYF. The CDR3 DNA is TGCAGCGTTGCGGGACTAGCGGGCTACGAGCAGTACTTC.

The chain combines TRBV7-2 with TRBJ2-1; 7 nucleotides match TRBD2. The CDR3 sequence is 15 residues long. V was pared by 1 base and J by 6 bases, with 6 bases of the junction left unmatched. Germline V gene lookup returns CDR1 SGHTA and CDR2 FQGNSA. Here the CDR3 reads CASSLGWGGTNEQFF. The CDR3 DNA reads TGTGCCAGCAGCTTAGGGTGGGGAGGGACCAATGAGCAGTTCTTC.

The chain links TRBV5-4 to TRBJ2-7; 14 positions match TRBD2. Losses at the gene ends were 4 bases for V and 13 bases for J; bases not matched to a gene: 7. The CDR3 contains 13 residues. In germline, CDR1 is SGHNT, CDR2 YYREEE (reference sequence). For the CDR3, the DNA is TGTGCCAGCAGCCCGGGGACTAGCGGGGGTTATTACTTC. This encodes CASSPGTSGGYYF.

The chain couples TRBV19 to TRBJ1-2; the D gene is possibly TRBD1 (5 bases). Germline V gene lookup returns CDR1 LNHDA and CDR2 SQIVND (reference sequence). Trimming stripped 3 bases from V and 4 bases from J, with 21 bases between. The CDR3 extends over 17 amino acids. The CDR3 spells CASSMTGARALGYGYTF. CDR3 in DNA: TGTGCCAGTAGTATGACCGGGGCCCGGGCGTTGGGCTATGGCTACACCTTC.

CDR3 in amino acids: CASSLGGTGEETQYF. The CDR3 DNA is TGTGCCAGCAGCTTAGGAGGGACAGGGGAAGAGACCCAGTACTTC. This chain uses TRBV7-8 with TRBJ2-5; TRBD1 aligns across 10 bases. J was trimmed by 3 bases and V by 1 base; bases with no gene match: 2. CDR1 and CDR2 from the germline V gene are SGHVS and FQNEAQ. CDR3 length equals 15 residues.

The V gene is TRBV30, the J gene TRBJ1-2, with D unclear. V was shortened by 3 bases and J by 5 bases, with 10 bases between the two germline ends. CDR1 and CDR2 from the germline V gene are GTSNPN and SVGIG (reference sequence). This CDR3 has 12 residues. The CDR3 reads CAWSLSSYGYTF. DNA of the CDR3: TGTGCCTGGAGCCTTAGTTCGTATGGCTACACCTTC.

The chain employs TRBV4-1 and TRBJ2-7, with D unresolved. CDR1 MGHRA and CDR2 YSYEKL come from the germline V gene. This CDR3 region has 12 residues. Trimming removed 0 bases from V and 4 bases from J, with 4 bases in between. The CDR3 sequence: CASSQDLYEQYF. Here the CDR3 DNA reads TGCGCCAGCAGCCAAGATCTGTACGAGCAGTACTTC.

Regarding this clone: Lacking the conserved final phenylalanine or tryptophan, this CDR3 likely reflects a read error. No DNA is shown, since the ends of the CDR3 on it are uncertain; the CDR3 is the one TCRdb lists. CDR3 protein: CASLLGVTEDFL. The gene calls are TRBV6-6 and TRBJ1-1. Germline loops: CDR1 MNHNY, CDR2 SVGAGI (reference sequence). With termini counted, the CDR3 has 12 amino acids.

The rearrangement links TRBV7-3 to TRBJ2-1; TRBD2 matches at 11 bases. The trim removed 5 bases at V and 8 bases at J, leaving 11 bases unmatched. The CDR3 has 16 amino acids. The germline CDR1 and CDR2 sequences are SGHTA and FQGTGA. The CDR3 loop is CASSALGTSGSDEQFF. CDR3 nucleotide sequence: TGTGCCAGCAGCGCATTGGGGACTAGCGGTTCGGATGAGCAGTTCTTC.

By frequency in the sample, this clone is medium-sized. Distinct nucleotide sequences in the sample also encode this CDR3. The rearrangement joins TRBV18 to TRBJ2-7; D is possibly TRBD2 (5 bases). The germline CDR1 and CDR2 sequences are KGHSH and LQKENI. CDR3 length: 13 residues. V was cut by 3 bases and J by 6 bases, with 12 bases left in between. In DNA form, the CDR3 reads TGTGCCAGCTCACCCGCTCGGACTGGCGAGCAGTACTTC. This gives the protein CASSPARTGEQYF.

The CDR3 DNA follows: TGCGCCAGCAGAAGGACGGGCCAGGGGGAGCAGTACTTC. It specifies CASRRTGQGEQYF. V is TRBV4-1 and J is TRBJ2-7, with D perhaps TRBD1 (6 bases). The CDR3 has 13 amino acids. The germline CDR1 and CDR2 sequences are MGHRA and YSYEKL. The V and J ends lost 6 bases and 7 bases respectively, with 16 bases between them.

About this clone itself: A junction boundary mismatches the germline segment, possibly from a read error. This same CDR3 is encoded by further DNA sequences in the sample. CDR3 protein: CASSQAGGPADTQYF. CDR3 DNA sequence: TGCGCCAGCAGCCAAGCGGGAGGGCCGGCAGATACTCAGTATTTC. The chain links TRBV4-3 to TRBJ2-3; TRBD2 matches at 8 bases. The V gene's germline CDR1 is LGHNA and CDR2 YSLEER. The CDR3 extends over 15 amino acids.

A note on this clone: Since a far larger clone is one base different, this is likely a read error. The chain joins TRBV4-2 to TRBJ2-3; TRBD2 matches at 12 bases. Germline V gives CDR1 LGHNA, CDR2 YNFKEQ. The CDR3 is made up of 14 amino acids. V was pared by 7 bases and J by 3 bases, with 2 bases of the junction left unmatched. The DNA for the CDR3 is TGTGCCAGCAAACTAGCGGGAGGTACAGATACGCAGTATTTT. It encodes CASKLAGGTDTQYF.

The CDR3 spells CASIGSRNYGYTF. The CDR3 nucleotides read TGTGCCAGCATCGGGAGCAGGAACTATGGCTACACCTTC. The chain joins TRBV6-4 to TRBJ1-2; D not resolved. The CDR3 has 13 amino acids. Germline V gene lookup returns CDR1 MRHNA and CDR2 SNTAGT. Trimming shortened V by 7 bases and J by 2 bases, and 11 bases separated the two germline ends.

The rearrangement joins TRBV19 to TRBJ1-2; D is unclear. The CDR3 covers 14 residues. Germline CDR1 and CDR2: LNHDA and SQIVND (reference sequence). The V and J ends lost 7 bases and 0 bases respectively, with 12 bases between them. This CDR3 reads CASNDFGTNYGYTF. DNA of the CDR3: TGTGCCAGTAATGATTTCGGTACTAACTATGGCTACACCTTC.

A single count supports this clone. The gene calls are TRBV4-1 and TRBJ2-7; unclear D gene. The V and J ends lost 6 bases and 3 bases respectively, with 12 bases between them. There are 13 residues in the CDR3. Per germline, CDR1 MGHRA and CDR2 YSYEKL. As DNA, the CDR3 is TGCGCCAGCAGGGCGACTGGTCACTACGAGCAGTACTTC. This sequence encodes CASRATGHYEQYF.